The T cell receptor beta chain described here comes from a study of CD8 T cells in Susac syndrome. Study-level points and caveats: As the study acknowledged, the number of individuals in its TCR sequencing and HLA analysis was relatively small.

The T cells that were sequenced for TCR beta were CD8+ and CD4+ cells from blood. Negative isolation yielded CD4+ and CD8+ T cells, and FACS enriched TEMRA cells. RNA in amounts of 0.5 to 1 ug was reverse transcribed with random hexamers. Each CDR3 protein gets one entry after TCRdb re-called the immunoSEQ multiplex PCR reads with MiXCR. There are approximately 170,000 distinct CDR3 sequences in the sample; less than 95% occur only once, and approximately 0.094% lies in the top ten. As regards this clonotype: The antigen remains undetermined.

V lost 0 bases to trimming and J lost 0 bases, with 10 bases between them. The germline V gene has CDR1 MGHRA and CDR2 YSYEKL. The CDR3 runs to 16 residues. The chain couples TRBV4-1 to TRBJ2-3, with D perhaps TRBD2 (5 bases). The receptor was derived from a human donor with multiple sclerosis. Sequencing was carried out using CD4+ T cells from PBMCs. CDR3 sequence reads: CASSQDNRGSTDTQYF. Here the CDR3 DNA reads TGCGCCAGCAGCCAAGATAACCGGGGAAGCACAGATACGCAGTATTTT.